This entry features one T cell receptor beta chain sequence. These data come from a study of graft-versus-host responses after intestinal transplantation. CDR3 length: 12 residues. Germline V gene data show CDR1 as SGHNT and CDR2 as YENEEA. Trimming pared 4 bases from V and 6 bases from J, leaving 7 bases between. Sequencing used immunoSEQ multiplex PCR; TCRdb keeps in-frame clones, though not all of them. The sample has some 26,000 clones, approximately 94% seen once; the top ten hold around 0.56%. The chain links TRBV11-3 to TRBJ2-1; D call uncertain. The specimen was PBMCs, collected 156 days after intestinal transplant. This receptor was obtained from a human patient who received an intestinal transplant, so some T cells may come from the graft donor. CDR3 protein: CASSSMRNEQFF. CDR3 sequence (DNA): TGTGCCAGCAGCTCCATGCGCAATGAGCAGTTCTTC.